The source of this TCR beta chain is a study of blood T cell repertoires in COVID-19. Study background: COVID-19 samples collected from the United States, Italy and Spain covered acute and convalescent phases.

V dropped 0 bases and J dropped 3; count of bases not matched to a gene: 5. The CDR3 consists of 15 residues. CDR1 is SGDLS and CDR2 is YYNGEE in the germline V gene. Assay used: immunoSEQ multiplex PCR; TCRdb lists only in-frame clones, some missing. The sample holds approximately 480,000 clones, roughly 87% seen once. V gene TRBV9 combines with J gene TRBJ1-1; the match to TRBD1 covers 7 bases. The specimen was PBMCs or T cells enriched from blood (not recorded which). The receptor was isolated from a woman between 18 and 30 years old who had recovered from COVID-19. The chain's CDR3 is CASSVDSRGDTEAFF. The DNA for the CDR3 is TGTGCCAGCAGCGTAGATAGCAGGGGGGACACTGAAGCTTTCTTT.